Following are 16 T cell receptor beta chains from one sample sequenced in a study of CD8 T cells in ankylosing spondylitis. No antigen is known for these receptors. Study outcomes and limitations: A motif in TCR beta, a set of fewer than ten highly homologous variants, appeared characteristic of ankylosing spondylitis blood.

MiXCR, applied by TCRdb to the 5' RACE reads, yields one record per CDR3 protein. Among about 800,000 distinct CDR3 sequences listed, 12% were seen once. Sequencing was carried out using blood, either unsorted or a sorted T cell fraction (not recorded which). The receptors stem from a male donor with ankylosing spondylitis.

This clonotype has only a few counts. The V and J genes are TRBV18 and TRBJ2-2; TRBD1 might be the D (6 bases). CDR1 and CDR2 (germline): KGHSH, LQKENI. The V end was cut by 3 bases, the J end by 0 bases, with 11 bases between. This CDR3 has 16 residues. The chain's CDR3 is CASSPTGHPNTGELFF. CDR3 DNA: TGTGCCAGCTCACCTACGGGACACCCGAACACCGGGGAGCTGTTTTTT. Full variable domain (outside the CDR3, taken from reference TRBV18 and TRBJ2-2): NAGVMQNPRHLVRRRGQEARLRCSPMKGHSHVYWYRQLPEEGLKFMVYLQKENIIDESGMPKERFSAEFPKEGPSILRIQQVVRGDSAAYFCASSPTGHPNTGELFFGEGSRLTVL.

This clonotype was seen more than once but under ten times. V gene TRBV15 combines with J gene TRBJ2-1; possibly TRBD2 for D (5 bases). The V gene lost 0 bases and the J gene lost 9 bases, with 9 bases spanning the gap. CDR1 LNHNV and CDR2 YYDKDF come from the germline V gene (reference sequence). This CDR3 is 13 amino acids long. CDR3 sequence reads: CATSRDLGSEQFF. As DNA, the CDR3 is TGTGCCACCAGCAGAGATCTTGGGAGTGAGCAGTTCTTC.

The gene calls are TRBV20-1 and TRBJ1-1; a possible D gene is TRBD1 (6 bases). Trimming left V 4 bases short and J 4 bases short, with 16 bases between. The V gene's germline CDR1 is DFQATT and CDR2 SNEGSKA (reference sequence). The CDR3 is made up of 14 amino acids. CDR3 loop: CSAIKGGGGTEAFF. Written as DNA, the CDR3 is TGCAGTGCTATAAAGGGGGGAGGTGGCACTGAAGCTTTCTTT.

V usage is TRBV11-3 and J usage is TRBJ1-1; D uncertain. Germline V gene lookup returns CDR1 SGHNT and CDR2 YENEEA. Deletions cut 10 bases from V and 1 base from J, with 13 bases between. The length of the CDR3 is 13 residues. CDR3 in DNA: TGTGCCAACCCGCCCCGGTGGAACACTGAAGCTTTCTTT. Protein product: CANPPRWNTEAFF.

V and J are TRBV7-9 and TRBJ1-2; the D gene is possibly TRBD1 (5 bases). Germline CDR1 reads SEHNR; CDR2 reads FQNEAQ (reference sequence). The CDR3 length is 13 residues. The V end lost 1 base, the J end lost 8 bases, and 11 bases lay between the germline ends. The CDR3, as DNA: TGTGCCAGCAGCTTAGAAGGGGAAGGGGGCTACACCTTC. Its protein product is CASSLEGEGGYTF.

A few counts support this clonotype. Written as DNA, the CDR3 is TGTGCCAGCAGGGCGGTCGACAGGGTCTCAATGGGTACGAATGAGCAGTTCTTC. The encoded protein is CASRAVDRVSMGTNEQFF. The rearrangement links TRBV6-2 or TRBV6-3 to TRBJ2-1, with TRBD1 identical over 7 bases. CDR3 length: 18 residues. V lost 6 bases and J lost 7; bases outside the gene matches: 21. The germline CDR1 and CDR2 sequences are MNHEY and SVGEGT.

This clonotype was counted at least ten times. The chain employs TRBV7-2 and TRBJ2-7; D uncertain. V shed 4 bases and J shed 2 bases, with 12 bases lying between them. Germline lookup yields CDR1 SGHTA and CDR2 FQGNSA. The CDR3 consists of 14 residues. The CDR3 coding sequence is TGTGCCAGCAGCTCACATCGGAGAGCCTACGAGCAGTACTTC. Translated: CASSSHRRAYEQYF.

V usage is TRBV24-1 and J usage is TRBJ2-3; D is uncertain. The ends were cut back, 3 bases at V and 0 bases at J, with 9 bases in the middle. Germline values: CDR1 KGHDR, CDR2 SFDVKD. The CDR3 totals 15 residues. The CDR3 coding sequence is TGTGCCACCAGTGATGAGAGAGCTAGCACAGATACGCAGTATTTT. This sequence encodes CATSDERASTDTQYF.

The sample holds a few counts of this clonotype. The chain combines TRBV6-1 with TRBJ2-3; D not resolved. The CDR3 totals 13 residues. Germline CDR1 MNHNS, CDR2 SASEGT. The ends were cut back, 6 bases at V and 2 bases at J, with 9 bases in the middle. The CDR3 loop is CASRPVVTDTQYF. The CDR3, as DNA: TGTGCCAGCAGGCCTGTCGTCACAGATACGCAGTATTTT.

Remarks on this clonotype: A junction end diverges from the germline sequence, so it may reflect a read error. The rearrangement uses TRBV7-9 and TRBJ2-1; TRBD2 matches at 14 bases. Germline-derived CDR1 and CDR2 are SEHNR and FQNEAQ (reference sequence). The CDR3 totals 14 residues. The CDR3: CASSPRTSGRTSTF. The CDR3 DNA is TGTGCCAGCAGCCCTAGGACTAGCGGGAGGACCTCGACCTTC.

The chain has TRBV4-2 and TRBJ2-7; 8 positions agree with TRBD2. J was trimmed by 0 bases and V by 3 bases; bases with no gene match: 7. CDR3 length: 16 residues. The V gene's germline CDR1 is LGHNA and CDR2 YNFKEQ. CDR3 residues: CASSQIATSDSYEQYF. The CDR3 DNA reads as TGTGCCAGCAGCCAGATAGCGACTAGCGACTCCTACGAGCAGTACTTC.

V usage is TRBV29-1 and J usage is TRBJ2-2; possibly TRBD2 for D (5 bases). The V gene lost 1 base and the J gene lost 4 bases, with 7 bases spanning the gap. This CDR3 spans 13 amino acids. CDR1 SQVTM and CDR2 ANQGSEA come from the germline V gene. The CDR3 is CSVEGLSTGELFF. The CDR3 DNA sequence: TGCAGCGTTGAAGGACTAAGCACCGGGGAGCTGTTTTTT.

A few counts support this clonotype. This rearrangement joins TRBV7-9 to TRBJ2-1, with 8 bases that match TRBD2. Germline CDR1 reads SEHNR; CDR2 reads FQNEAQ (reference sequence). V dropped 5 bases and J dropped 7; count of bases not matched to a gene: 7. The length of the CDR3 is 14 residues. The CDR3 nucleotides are TGTGCCAGCAGCGTGACTAGCGTCCTAAATGAGCAGTTCTTC. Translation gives CASSVTSVLNEQFF.

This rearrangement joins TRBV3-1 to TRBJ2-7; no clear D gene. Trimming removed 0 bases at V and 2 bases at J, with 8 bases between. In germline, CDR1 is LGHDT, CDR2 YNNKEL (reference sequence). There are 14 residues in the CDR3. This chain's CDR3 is CASSQDLGPYEQYF. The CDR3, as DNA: TGTGCCAGCAGCCAAGATCTCGGACCCTACGAGCAGTACTTC.

CDR3 nucleotide sequence: TGTGCCAGCAGTCCGAGCGGGGGTTCGTACCAAGAGACCCAGTACTTC. It specifies CASSPSGGSYQETQYF. V gene TRBV12-3 or TRBV12-4 combines with J gene TRBJ2-5; TRBD2 matches at 8 bases. The CDR3 runs to 16 residues. After removal of 5 bases from V and 0 bases from J, the junction contained 8 bases not matched to a gene.

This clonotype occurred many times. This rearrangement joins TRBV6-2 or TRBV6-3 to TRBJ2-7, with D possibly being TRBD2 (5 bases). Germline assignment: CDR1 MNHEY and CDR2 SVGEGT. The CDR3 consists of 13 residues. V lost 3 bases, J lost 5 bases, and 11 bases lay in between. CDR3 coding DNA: TGTGCCAGCAGTTATGGAGGCCTCAACGAGCAGTACTTC. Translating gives CASSYGGLNEQYF.